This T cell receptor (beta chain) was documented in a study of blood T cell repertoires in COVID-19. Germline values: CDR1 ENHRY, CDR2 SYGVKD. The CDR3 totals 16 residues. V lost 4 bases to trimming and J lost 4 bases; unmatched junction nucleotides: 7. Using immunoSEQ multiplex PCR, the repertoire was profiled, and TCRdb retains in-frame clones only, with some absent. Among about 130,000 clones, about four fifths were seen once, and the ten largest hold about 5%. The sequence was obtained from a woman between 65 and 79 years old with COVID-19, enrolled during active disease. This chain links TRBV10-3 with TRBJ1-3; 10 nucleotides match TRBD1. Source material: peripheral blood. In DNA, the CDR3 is TGTGCCATCAGTGGAGGACAGGGGGGGGCCGGAAACACCATATATTTT. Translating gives CAISGGQGGAGNTIYF.